In this sample, the clone carrying this T cell receptor beta chain turned up a few times. No antigen is known for it. Unique molecular identifiers tagged the TCR beta cDNA libraries. MiXCR, applied by TCRdb to the PCR reads, yields one record per CDR3 protein. The table lists fewer than 700,000 distinct CDR3 sequences, around 44% of them singletons. The data belong to a study of post-analysis software for immune sequencing data. Study-level points and caveats: Relative to controls, patients had a handful of TRBV segments at higher frequency, with TRBV5-6, TRBV5-1 and TRBV20-1 among these.

CDR1 is LGHDT and CDR2 is YNNKEL in the germline V gene (reference sequence). The CDR3 sequence is 15 residues long. Specimen: blood. The rearrangement uses TRBV3-1 and TRBJ2-7; D gene unclear. The end of the DNA aligns better with TRBJ2-5, so the J call may be wrong. The TCR originated in a girl between 10 and 17 years old with multiple sclerosis. The CDR3 coding sequence is TGTGCCAGCAGCCAAGATCGCGGCTGGCGCGAGACCCAGTACTTC. It translates to CASSQDRGWRETQYF.